The TCR beta chain under discussion was sequenced for a study of identifying expanded T cells in peripheral blood. Study results and limitations: Differentially abundant clones: about 1.2 between replicates, about 15 at approximately two weeks, less than 25 at four.

Method: immunoSEQ multiplex PCR; TCRdb's copy keeps in-frame clones and lacks some. Found here are about 86,000 clones, approximately 85% of them singletons; the top ten hold 4.5% to 7%. The CDR3 is 17 residues long. Between the trimmed V and J ends, which lost 1 base and 3 bases, there was a span of 15 bases. Germline values: CDR1 LNHDA, CDR2 SQIVND (reference sequence). Healthy donors had no documented immune events, such as infections, while sampled. As regards this clone: What it binds is not known.

This TCR was sampled from a person between 18 and 75 years old in good health. The sample consisted of blood. The chain links TRBV19 to TRBJ1-4; D remains unclear. The CDR3 coding sequence is TGTGCCAGTAGTATAGTAAGCTTGACCGTGGCTAATGAAAAACTGTTTTTT. Its protein is CASSIVSLTVANEKLFF. The full variable domain, rest sourced from reference TRBV19 and TRBJ1-4, is DGGITQSPKYLFRKEGQNVTLSCEQNLNHDAMYWYRQDPGQGLRLIYYSQIVNDFQKGDIAEGYSVSREKKESFPLTVTSAQKNPTAFYLCASSIVSLTVANEKLFFGSGTQLSVL.